This T cell receptor beta chain was recovered during a study of shared clonotypes between healthy human individuals. Researchers drew on tens of millions of PBMCs for genomic DNA from unsorted samples. The repertoire was sequenced with immunoSEQ multiplex PCR; TCRdb's copy has only in-frame clones and lacks some. The sample lists about 470,000 clones; 70% to 80% were seen once. V was clipped by 7 bases and J by 2 bases; unmatched bases: 8. CDR3 length equals 15 residues. Germline CDR1 reads SGHRS; CDR2 reads YFSETQ. On this clone: The antigen remains undetermined.

Overall study results and limits: The study sampled only blood, and tissue repertoires likely differ.

The gene calls are TRBV5-1 and TRBJ2-1, with 8 bases aligning to TRBD2. Sequencing was carried out using PBMCs. The source of this sequence is a woman aged 40 to 50 in good health. Some clones in this sample may be carry-over from other donors' samples. The CDR3 nucleotides are TGCGCCAGCTTTGCTACCGGGAGGGCCTACAATGAGCAGTTCTTC. Amino acids: CASFATGRAYNEQFF.